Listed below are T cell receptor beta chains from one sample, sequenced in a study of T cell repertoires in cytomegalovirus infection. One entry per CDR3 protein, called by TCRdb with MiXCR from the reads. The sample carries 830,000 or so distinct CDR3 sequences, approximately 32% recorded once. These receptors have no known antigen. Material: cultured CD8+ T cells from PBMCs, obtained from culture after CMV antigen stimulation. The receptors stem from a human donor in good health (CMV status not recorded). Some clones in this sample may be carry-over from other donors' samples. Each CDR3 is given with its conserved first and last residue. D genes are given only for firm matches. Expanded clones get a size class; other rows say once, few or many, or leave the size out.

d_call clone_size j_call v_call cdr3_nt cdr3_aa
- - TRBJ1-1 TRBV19 TGTGCCAGTAGTATAGTCATGGGAGGGACTGAAGCTTTCTTT CASSIVMGGTEAFF
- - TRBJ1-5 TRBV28 TGTGCCAGCAGTTTCATCGGAGGGGAGTACAATCAGCCCCAGCATTTT CASSFIGGEYNQPQHF
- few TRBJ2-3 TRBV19 TGTGCCAGCAGTCAGGGGTTTGCAGATACGCAGTATTTT CASSQGFADTQYF
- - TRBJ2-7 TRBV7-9 TGTGCCAGTAGCCCCCCTCCCGGGGCCGTGAGCTCCTACGAGCAGTACTTC CASSPPPGAVSSYEQYF
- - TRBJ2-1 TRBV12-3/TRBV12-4 TGTGCCAGCATTTCGGAGAACGTTCCCCCTCGCAATGAGCAGTTCTTC CASISENVPPRNEQFF
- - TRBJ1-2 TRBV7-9 TGTGCCAGCAGCTTAATCCAGGGTCTAAGAACAGGCTACACCTTC CASSLIQGLRTGYTF
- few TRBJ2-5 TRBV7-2 TGTGCCAGCAGCTTAGTCAGGGATCGGGAGACCCAGTACTTC CASSLVRDRETQYF
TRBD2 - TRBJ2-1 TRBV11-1 TGTGCCATCATCCCGGGGGGGGGCCCGTACAATGAGCAGTTCTTC CAIIPGGGPYNEQFF
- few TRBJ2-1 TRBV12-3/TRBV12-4 TGTGCCAGCAGTTTAACCATCTCGGAGAATGAGCAGTTCTTC CASSLTISENEQFF
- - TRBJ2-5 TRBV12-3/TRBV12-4 TGTGCCAGCAGTCCACTGAGGGGTGGTCAAGAGACCCAGTACTTC CASSPLRGGQETQYF
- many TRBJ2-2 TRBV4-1 TGCGCCAGCAGCCAAGGGCCAGGGGCCGGGGAGCTGTTTTTT CASSQGPGAGELFF
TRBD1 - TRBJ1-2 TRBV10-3 TGTGCCATCAGAACCGGGACAGGGTATGGCTACACCTTC CAIRTGTGYGYTF
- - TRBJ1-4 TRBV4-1 TGCGCCAGCAGCCAAGATGTGGGGGGGCATGAAAAACTGTTTTTT CASSQDVGGHEKLFF
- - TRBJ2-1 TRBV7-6 TGTGCCAGCAGCTTATGGGGAACGAATGAGCAGTTCTTC CASSLWGTNEQFF
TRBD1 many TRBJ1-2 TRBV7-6 TGTGCCAGCAGCTCGACAGGGAACCTGAACTATGGCTACACCTTC CASSSTGNLNYGYTF
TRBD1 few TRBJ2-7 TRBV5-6 TGTGCCAGCAGCTGGGACAGGGGGCCGGTCGAGCAGTACTTC CASSWDRGPVEQYF
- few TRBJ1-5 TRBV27 TGTGCCAGCAGTTCCCATGGGAGAAGCAATCAGCCCCAGCATTTT CASSSHGRSNQPQHF
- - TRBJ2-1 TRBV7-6 TGTGCCAGCAGCCCTGTCCCCTACAATGAGCAGTTCTTC CASSPVPYNEQFF
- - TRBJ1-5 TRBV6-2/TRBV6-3 TGTGCCAGCAGTTATGTGGAGGAGAGCAATCAGCCCCAGCATTTT CASSYVEESNQPQHF
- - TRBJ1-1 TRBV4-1 TGTGCCAGCAGCCAAGATACGGGGGTTGAAGCTTTCTTT CASSQDTGVEAFF
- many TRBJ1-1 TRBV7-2 TGTGCCAGCAGCTTAGCAGGTGGCCAGGAAGCTTTCTTT CASSLAGGQEAFF
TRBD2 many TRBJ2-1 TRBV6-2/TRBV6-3 TGTGCCAGCAGTTACCTTCTAGCGGGGGGCAAGCAGTTCTTC CASSYLLAGGKQFF
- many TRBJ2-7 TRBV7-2 TGTGCCAGCAGCGTTTCCAGGGGCGAGCAGTACTTC CASSVSRGEQYF
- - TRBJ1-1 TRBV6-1 TGTGCCAGCTTGCGTTACACTGAAGCTTTCTTT CASLRYTEAFF
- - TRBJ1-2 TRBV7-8 TGTGCCAGCAGCCCGTCTGGGCCAGCTATGGACTACACCTTC CASSPSGPAMDYTF
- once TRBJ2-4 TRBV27 TGTGCCAGCAGTTTCCAGGGATACCTGGACATTCAGTACTTC CASSFQGYLDIQYF
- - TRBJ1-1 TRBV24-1 TGTGCCACCAGTGATTGGGAGTCGACTGAAGCTTTCTTT CATSDWESTEAFF
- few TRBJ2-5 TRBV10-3 TGTGCCATCACCTCTGACAGCCAAGAGACCCAGTACTTC CAITSDSQETQYF